The rows below give T cell receptor beta chains drawn from one sample of a study of cytomegalovirus exposure and HLA in healthy donors. Sequencing used immunoSEQ multiplex PCR; TCRdb keeps in-frame clones, though not all of them. The data show about 190,000 clones, with roughly 82% seen just once and roughly 7.5% held by the top ten. Sequenced sample: PBMCs. All receptors come from a man aged 18 to 35 in good health and CMV-seropositive. The CDR3 runs from the conserved cysteine through the conserved F or W. A D gene is named only where the DNA matches it firmly. Clone size is given for some rows only: seen once, a few or many times, or a class if the clone is expanded.

v_gene	d_gene	abundance	j_gene	CDR3aa	CDR3nt
TRBV27	TRBD1	NA	TRBJ2-7	CASSPYPPGQGTYEQYF	TGTGCCAGCAGTCCCTACCCCCCGGGACAGGGAACCTACGAGCAGTACTTC
TRBV9	NA	NA	TRBJ2-2	CASSPGGDDGELFF	TGTGCCAGCAGCCCCGGAGGGGACGACGGGGAGCTGTTTTTT
TRBV7-2	TRBD2	NA	TRBJ2-7	CASSPLAGGPYEQYF	TGTGCCAGCAGCCCCCTGGCGGGAGGGCCTTACGAGCAGTACTTC
TRBV7-2	NA	NA	TRBJ2-6	CASRLGSRQAGANVLTF	TGTGCCAGCAGACTAGGAAGCCGCCAGGCGGGGGCCAACGTCCTGACTTTC
TRBV29-1	TRBD1	NA	TRBJ2-5	CSAGTGRETQYF	TGCAGCGCCGGGACAGGGAGAGAGACCCAGTACTTC
TRBV4-3	TRBD2	NA	TRBJ2-4	CASSQVRESDNIQYF	TGCGCCAGCAGCCAAGTGCGGGAGTCCGACAACATTCAGTACTTC
TRBV29-1	NA	NA	TRBJ2-7	CSVEDQVGSGGQYF	TGCAGCGTTGAAGATCAGGTGGGATCCGGGGGGCAGTACTTC
TRBV30	NA	once	TRBJ2-7	CAWSVQGSYEQYF	TGTGCCTGGAGTGTACAGGGTTCCTACGAGCAGTACTTC
TRBV6-1	NA	NA	TRBJ2-5	CASSGGVGVGETQYF	TGTGCCAGCAGTGGCGGGGTTGGGGTGGGGGAGACCCAGTACTTC
TRBV28	TRBD2	NA	TRBJ2-7	CASSPTGGAISSYEQYF	TGTGCCAGCAGTCCCACCGGGGGGGCAATTAGCTCCTACGAGCAGTACTTC
TRBV30	NA	NA	TRBJ1-4	CAWSRGRANEKLFF	TGTGCCTGGAGTAGGGGGAGGGCTAATGAAAAACTGTTTTTT
TRBV7-8	NA	NA	TRBJ1-2	CASSLVIGGTDYGYTF	TGTGCCAGCAGCTTAGTTATTGGGGGCACTGACTATGGCTACACCTTC
TRBV10-3	TRBD2	NA	TRBJ2-5	CASGTSGEETQYF	TGTGCCAGCGGGACTAGCGGAGAAGAGACCCAGTACTTC
TRBV4-3	NA	NA	TRBJ2-1	CASSQGLAPPEQFF	TGCGCCAGCAGCCAAGGTTTGGCCCCTCCCGAGCAGTTCTTC
TRBV30	TRBD2	NA	TRBJ2-7	CAWSVLAGGSYEQYF	TGTGCCTGGAGTGTACTGGCGGGAGGCTCCTACGAGCAGTACTTC
TRBV7-2	NA	NA	TRBJ2-1	CASSFSGYYNEQFF	TGTGCCAGCAGCTTTAGCGGTTATTACAATGAGCAGTTCTTC
TRBV5-1	TRBD1	once	TRBJ2-7	CASSLDGTGTTSYEQYF	TGCGCCAGCAGCTTGGACGGGACAGGTACCACTTCCTACGAGCAGTACTTC
TRBV9	NA	NA	TRBJ1-5	CASSVGGGGQPQHF	TGTGCCAGCAGCGTAGGGGGAGGGGGGCAGCCCCAGCATTTT
TRBV27	TRBD2	NA	TRBJ2-7	CASSPPGLAGAEQYF	TGTGCCAGCAGTCCTCCGGGACTAGCGGGAGCCGAGCAGTACTTC
TRBV27	TRBD1	NA	TRBJ1-2	CASSLSGTGIDGYTF	TGTGCCAGCAGTCTCTCCGGGACAGGGATCGATGGCTACACCTTC
TRBV7-6	NA	NA	TRBJ2-1	CASSPPQIRDNEQFF	TGTGCCAGCAGCCCTCCCCAAATCAGGGACAATGAGCAGTTCTTC
TRBV4-3	TRBD2	NA	TRBJ2-1	CASSLRLAGGLNEQFF	TGCGCCAGCAGCCTTCGACTAGCGGGAGGCCTCAATGAGCAGTTCTTC
TRBV30	TRBD1	NA	TRBJ1-2	CACKLDRGWDYGYTF	TGTGCCTGTAAACTCGACAGGGGATGGGACTATGGCTACACCTTC
TRBV4-2	NA	NA	TRBJ2-1	CASSPDPAASDYNEQFF	TGTGCCAGCAGCCCCGACCCGGCAGCGAGCGACTACAATGAGCAGTTCTTC
TRBV25-1	NA	NA	TRBJ2-1	CASRRGAYNEQFF	TGTGCCAGCAGGCGGGGCGCCTACAATGAGCAGTTCTTC
TRBV5-1	TRBD1	NA	TRBJ1-1	CASSRDRESFF	TGCGCCAGCAGCCGGGACAGGGAGTCTTTCTTT
TRBV7-8	NA	NA	TRBJ2-2	CASSGSEYYTGELFF	TGTGCCAGCTCGGGTAGCGAGTACTACACCGGGGAGCTGTTTTTT
TRBV19	NA	NA	TRBJ1-5	CASSKSGAADQPQHF	TGTGCCAGTAGTAAAAGCGGGGCAGCGGATCAGCCCCAGCATTTT